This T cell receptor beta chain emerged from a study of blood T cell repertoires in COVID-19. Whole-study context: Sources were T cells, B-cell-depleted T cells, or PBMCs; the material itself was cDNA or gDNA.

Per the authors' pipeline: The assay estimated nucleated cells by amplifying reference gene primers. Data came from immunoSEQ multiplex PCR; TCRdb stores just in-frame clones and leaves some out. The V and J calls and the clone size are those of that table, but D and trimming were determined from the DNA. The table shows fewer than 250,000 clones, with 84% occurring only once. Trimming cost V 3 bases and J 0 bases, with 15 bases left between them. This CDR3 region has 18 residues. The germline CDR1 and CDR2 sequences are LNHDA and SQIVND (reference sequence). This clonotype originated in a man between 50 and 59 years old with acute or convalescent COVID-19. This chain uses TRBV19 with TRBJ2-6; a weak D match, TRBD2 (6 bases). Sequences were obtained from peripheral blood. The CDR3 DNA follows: TGTGCCAGTAGTATTGGGGTCCTCGGGAGCTCTGGGGCCAACGTCCTGACTTTC. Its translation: CASSIGVLGSSGANVLTF.